The 24 T cell receptor beta chains presented below share a single source sample, sequenced in a study of cytomegalovirus exposure and HLA in healthy donors. The PCR was carried out with 60 Vbeta primers and 13 Jbeta primers. TCRdb's table, derived via immunoSEQ multiplex PCR, lists solely in-frame clones and lacks some. The sample includes some 180,000 clones, roughly 70% of them seen just once. Source material: PBMCs. These receptor sequences come from a male donor in good health and CMV-seronegative.

Concerning this clone: Relative to the germline gene, one junction end is altered; a read error may explain this. This sequence joins TRBV6-5 and TRBJ1-1; 7 bases fit TRBD1. Germline values: CDR1 MNHEY, CDR2 SVGAGI. This CDR3 has 13 residues. The CDR3 spells CASSPRGNPEAFF. The DNA of the CDR3 is TGTGCCAGCAGCCCCAGGGGGAACCCTGAAGCTTTCTTT.

The rearrangement uses TRBV9 and TRBJ2-3; possibly TRBD1 for D (6 bases). CDR1 and CDR2 from the germline V gene are SGDLS and YYNGEE. V lost 4 bases and J lost 8, with 26 bases in between. The CDR3 sequence is 17 residues long. The CDR3 sequence: CASSTSTGTYFGGTQYF. The CDR3 DNA reads TGTGCCAGCAGCACCTCGACCGGGACATACTTTGGAGGTACGCAGTATTTT.

This chain uses TRBV28 with TRBJ1-2; 7 bases align to TRBD1. The CDR3 length is 18 residues. Germline lookup yields CDR1 MDHEN and CDR2 SYDVKM. Losses at the gene ends were 4 bases for V and 1 base for J; bases not matched to a gene: 15. The chain's CDR3 is CASSSPQEGAHDNYGYTF. Written as DNA, the CDR3 is TGTGCCAGCAGTTCCCCCCAAGAGGGGGCGCATGATAACTATGGCTACACCTTC.

CDR3 DNA: TGTGCCAGCAGCGCCGCAGGGCTCCTCTATGGCTACACCTTC. Translation gives CASSAAGLLYGYTF. The gene calls are TRBV6-5 and TRBJ1-2; tentatively, D is TRBD1 (5 bases). Germline V gene data show CDR1 as MNHEY and CDR2 as SVGAGI. Deletions cut 6 bases from V and 4 bases from J, with 15 bases between. There are 14 residues in the CDR3.

The chain joins TRBV5-1 to TRBJ2-7, with D possibly being TRBD2 (6 bases). Deletions cut 4 bases from V and 1 base from J, with 15 bases between. CDR3 length equals 15 residues. CDR1 and CDR2 (germline): SGHRS, YFSETQ. CDR3: CASSRGTDVSYEQYF. The DNA for the CDR3 is TGCGCCAGCAGCCGCGGGACGGACGTTTCCTACGAGCAGTACTTC.

The chain carries TRBV19 and TRBJ2-6; D is unclear. Germline CDR1 reads LNHDA; CDR2 reads SQIVND (reference sequence). The CDR3 runs to 17 residues. V shed 1 base and J shed 0 bases, with 10 bases lying between them. CDR3 sequence: CASSIVALSSGANVLTF. CDR3 sequence (DNA): TGTGCCAGTAGTATAGTTGCGTTAAGCTCTGGGGCCAACGTCCTGACTTTC.

This chain links TRBV2 with TRBJ1-5, with 8 bases aligning to TRBD1. The CDR3 extends over 15 amino acids. CDR1 and CDR2 (germline): SNHLY, FYNNEI. Trimming cost V 5 bases and J 6 bases; bases outside gene matches: 9. CDR3 in DNA: TGTGCCAGCAGTTATCAGGGGGCTAGGAGTCAGCCCCAGCATTTT. Translated, it gives CASSYQGARSQPQHF.

This sequence joins TRBV7-2 and TRBJ1-2; 8 bases align to TRBD1. The CDR3 runs 14 residues. Germline trimming cut 7 bases from V and 4 bases from J; bases unmatched to any gene: 8. The germline V gene has CDR1 SGHTA and CDR2 FQGNSA. CDR3 region: CASTLDRGPYGYTF. The DNA for the CDR3 is TGTGCCAGCACCCTCGACAGGGGCCCCTATGGCTACACCTTC.

The chain links TRBV7-2 to TRBJ2-2, with D possibly matching TRBD1 (6 bases). Germline CDR1 SGHTA, CDR2 FQGNSA. Trimming stripped 6 bases from V and 3 bases from J, with 14 bases between. CDR3 length: 15 residues. CDR3 coding DNA: TGTGCCAGCAGTCCGCTCGGGACACACACCGGGGAGCTGTTTTTT. Protein: CASSPLGTHTGELFF.

The chain carries TRBV5-4 and TRBJ2-3; tentative D call: TRBD2 (6 bases). The germline V gene has CDR1 SGHNT and CDR2 YYREEE (reference sequence). V dropped 2 bases and J dropped 1 base, with 11 bases sitting between them. The CDR3 totals 15 residues. CDR3 sequence reads: CASSFGGSGTDTQYF. The CDR3 nucleotides read TGTGCCAGCAGCTTTGGAGGGAGTGGCACAGATACGCAGTATTTT.

The chain combines TRBV19 with TRBJ1-5; D unresolved. The CDR3 is made up of 13 amino acids. Germline V CDR1 and CDR2: LNHDA, SQIVND (reference sequence). The V gene lost 5 bases and the J gene lost 3 bases, with 8 bases spanning the gap. The CDR3 loop reads CASSGRANQPQHF. CDR3 sequence (DNA): TGTGCCAGTAGTGGGAGGGCCAATCAGCCCCAGCATTTT.

CDR3 coding DNA: TGTGCCAGCACCCGTCCCCCGCGACAGGCGAGCACAGATACGCAGTATTTT. Translation: CASTRPPRQASTDTQYF. V and J are TRBV28 and TRBJ2-3; TRBD1 is a possible D gene (6 bases). V was pared by 7 bases and J by 0 bases, with 20 bases between. Germline lookup yields CDR1 MDHEN and CDR2 SYDVKM. This CDR3 contains 17 residues.

V gene TRBV5-6 combines with J gene TRBJ1-6, with 9 bases that match TRBD1. The CDR3 is 14 amino acids. Germline CDR1 reads SGHDT; CDR2 reads YYEEEE. After removal of 4 bases from V and 7 bases from J, the junction contained 3 bases not matched to a gene. CDR3: CASSRDRENSPLHF. CDR3 sequence (DNA): TGTGCCAGCAGCCGGGACAGGGAAAATTCACCCCTCCACTTT.

This sequence joins TRBV5-1 and TRBJ2-1, with TRBD2 matching 14 bases. Trimming took 4 bases from V and 8 from J; bases not matched to a gene: 5. This CDR3 is 15 amino acids long. Germline CDR1 SGHRS, CDR2 YFSETQ. CDR3 DNA sequence: TGCGCCAGCAGCCCGGGACTAGCGGGAGTGTATGAGCAGTTCTTC. Translating it yields CASSPGLAGVYEQFF. Variable domain in full (rest from reference TRBV5-1 and TRBJ2-1): KAGVTQTPRYLIKTRGQQVTLSCSPISGHRSVSWYQQTPGQGLQFLFEYFSETQRNKGNFPGRFSGRQFSNSRSEMNVSTLELGDSALYLCASSPGLAGVYEQFFGPGTRLTVL.

The chain couples TRBV13 to TRBJ1-1, with TRBD1 matching 9 bases. Looked up from germline, CDR1 is PRHDT and CDR2 is FYEKMQ (reference sequence). The CDR3 contains 13 residues. V shed 0 bases and J 11 bases; nucleotides not matched to a gene: 4. CDR3 nucleotides: TGTGCCAGCAGCTTAGGCCGGGACAGGGAGGCTTTCTTT. It translates to CASSLGRDREAFF.

This rearrangement joins TRBV5-1 to TRBJ2-3; tentative D call: TRBD2 (6 bases). V lost 0 bases and J lost 3, with 8 bases in between. Germline V CDR1 and CDR2: SGHRS, YFSETQ. CDR3 size: 14 residues. This chain's CDR3 is CASSLGDSTDTQYF. The CDR3 nucleotides read TGCGCCAGCAGCTTGGGGGACTCTACAGATACGCAGTATTTT. Full variable domain (outside the CDR3, taken from reference TRBV5-1 and TRBJ2-3): KAGVTQTPRYLIKTRGQQVTLSCSPISGHRSVSWYQQTPGQGLQFLFEYFSETQRNKGNFPGRFSGRQFSNSRSEMNVSTLELGDSALYLCASSLGDSTDTQYFGPGTRLTVL.

V gene TRBV5-4 combines with J gene TRBJ2-3; TRBD2 matches at 11 bases. With V trimmed by 2 bases and J by 3 bases, 2 bases remained unmatched. This CDR3 is built from 15 residues. CDR1 SGHNT and CDR2 YYREEE come from the germline V gene (reference sequence). The DNA for the CDR3 is TGTGCCAGCAGCTTATCTAGCGGGAGGACAGATACGCAGTATTTT. Its translation is CASSLSSGRTDTQYF.

This chain joins TRBV27 and TRBJ2-7, with 7 bases fitting TRBD2. The CDR3 loop spans 14 amino acids. The V gene's germline CDR1 is MNHEY and CDR2 SMNVEV (reference sequence). With 5 bases clipped from V and 1 base from J, the junction kept 5 bases outside the gene matches. The CDR3 nucleotides are TGTGCCAGCAGTCTTAGCGGGTCTTCCTACGAGCAGTACTTC. Protein sequence: CASSLSGSSYEQYF.

This chain joins TRBV27 and TRBJ2-7; 16 bases map to TRBD2. The CDR3 consists of 15 residues. CDR1 and CDR2 (germline): MNHEY, SMNVEV (reference sequence). With 5 bases clipped from V and 7 bases from J, the junction kept 5 bases outside the gene matches. In nucleotides, the CDR3 is TGTGCCAGCAGTCCGGGGACTAGCGGGAGGGGAGAGCAGTACTTC. Amino acids: CASSPGTSGRGEQYF.

V gene TRBV30 combines with J gene TRBJ1-1, with D perhaps matching TRBD1 (5 bases). The CDR3 loop spans 15 amino acids. Per germline, CDR1 GTSNPN and CDR2 SVGIG (reference sequence). Trimming took off 2 bases at V and 3 bases at J, with 16 bases between the two ends. The CDR3 DNA is TGTGCCTGGAGTATTCCGGCAGGGTATTACACTGAAGCTTTCTTT. This codes for CAWSIPAGYYTEAFF.

The chain has TRBV30 and TRBJ1-3; D ambiguous. V lost 4 bases, J lost 4 bases, and 11 bases lay in between. The CDR3 is made up of 13 amino acids. Looked up from germline, CDR1 is GTSNPN and CDR2 is SVGIG (reference sequence). CDR3 coding DNA: TGTGCCTGGAACCCCGCAGCGGGAAACACCATATATTTT. This codes for CAWNPAAGNTIYF.

The rearrangement uses TRBV7-9 and TRBJ1-5; TRBD1 matches 9 bases. The CDR3 totals 16 residues. Germline CDR1 and CDR2: SEHNR and FQNEAQ (reference sequence). Trimming at V came to 1 base and at J to 4 bases, leaving 5 bases not matched to a gene. CDR3 in DNA: TGTGCCAGCAGCTTAGGAGGTGGACAGGGGAATCAGCCCCAGCATTTT. Translated, it gives CASSLGGGQGNQPQHF.

V gene TRBV27 combines with J gene TRBJ1-5; D unresolved. The CDR3 covers 14 residues. Germline V gives CDR1 MNHEY, CDR2 SMNVEV (reference sequence). V was clipped by 4 bases and J by 0 bases, with 7 bases between them. In DNA, the CDR3 is TGTGCCAGCAGTTCCCCCTATAGCAATCAGCCCCAGCATTTT. Translated, it gives CASSSPYSNQPQHF.

The rearrangement links TRBV4-1 to TRBJ2-7; unclear D gene. CDR1 is MGHRA and CDR2 is YSYEKL in the germline V gene. This CDR3 has 13 residues. V lost 4 bases, J lost 1 base, and 8 bases lay in between. The CDR3 sequence is CASSRATSYEQYF. The CDR3 DNA sequence: TGCGCCAGCAGCCGGGCTACTTCCTACGAGCAGTACTTC.